The 5 T cell receptor beta chains below were found in one sample sequenced in a study of T cell responses to AZD1222 COVID-19 vaccine. The protocol was immunoSEQ multiplex PCR, while the TCRdb copy is restricted to in-frame clones and leaves out a portion. The sample records 130,000 or so clones, 80% to 90% being singletons. The specimen was peripheral blood, collected on day 0 of AZD1222 vaccination. The source is an adult in good health.

The CDR3 loop reads CASSPQGAGEQYF. The DNA of the CDR3 is TGTGCCAGCTCACCGCAAGGGGCGGGCGAGCAGTACTTC. The rearrangement links TRBV18 to TRBJ2-7; D may be TRBD1 or TRBD2 (5 bases each). Germline V CDR1 and CDR2: KGHSH, LQKENI. Trimming took 3 bases from V and 6 from J, leaving 12 bases between them. The CDR3 totals 13 residues.

The chain joins TRBV5-8 to TRBJ1-6, with D possibly matching TRBD1 (5 bases). V lost 0 bases and J lost 8, with 9 bases in between. The CDR3 length is 14 residues. The germline V gene encodes CDR1 SGHTS and CDR2 YDEGEE. In nucleotides, the CDR3 is TGTGCCAGCAGCTTGGAGGACACCTATTCACCCCTCCACTTT. It yields the protein CASSLEDTYSPLHF.

The chain is built from TRBV7-6 and TRBJ1-1; no firm D call. Germline V gives CDR1 SGHVS, CDR2 FNYEAQ. V was shortened by 1 base and J by 0 bases, with 6 bases between the two germline ends. This CDR3 is built from 14 residues. CDR3 amino acids: CASSLDEVNTEAFF. CDR3 nucleotide sequence: TGTGCCAGCAGCTTAGACGAGGTGAACACTGAAGCTTTCTTT.

In this sample, this clone turned up once. The chain is built from TRBV7-8 and TRBJ2-2; the D gene is possibly TRBD1 (6 bases). The CDR3 covers 16 residues. Between the trimmed V and J ends, which lost 5 bases and 0 bases, there was a span of 13 bases. Germline values: CDR1 SGHVS, CDR2 FQNEAQ. The CDR3 protein is CASSRRDTTNTGELFF. Here the CDR3 DNA reads TGTGCCAGCAGCCGCCGGGACACCACGAACACCGGGGAGCTGTTTTTT. Full variable domain (remainder filled in from reference TRBV7-8 and TRBJ2-2): GAGVSQSPRYKVAKRGQDVALRCDPISGHVSLFWYQQALGQGPEFLTYFQNEAQLDKSGLPSDRFFAERPEGSVSTLKIQRTQQEDSAVYLCASSRRDTTNTGELFFGEGSRLTVL.

This clone was picked up one time. The chain joins TRBV28 to TRBJ2-7; 8 nucleotides match TRBD1. V lost 6 bases and J lost 2; bases outside the gene matches: 12. Germline V gene sequence: CDR1 MDHEN, CDR2 SYDVKM. The CDR3 is 16 residues long. DNA for the CDR3: TGTGCCAGCAGCCCTAGTTATGGGACAGGTCCCTACGAGCAGTACTTC. Translation gives CASSPSYGTGPYEQYF.